Shown below are 32 T cell receptor beta chains from a single sample sequenced in a study of vaccination effects on CD4 cells after COVID-19. Antigens of these TCRs are unknown. The assay was immunoSEQ multiplex PCR, and TCRdb's table has in-frame clones only and misses some. The sample carries over 55,000 clones, roughly 81% recorded once. Before sequencing, viral peptide pools were used by the ViraFEST assay to expand antigen-specific CD4+ T cells. Around day 10 of culture, CD4+ T cells were separated out. The sample was CD4+ T cells from PBMCs cultured with HCoV-229E spike peptides, taken before COVID-19 vaccination. The receptors here all came from a human donor who received a COVID-19 vaccine.

This chain links TRBV7-3 with TRBJ2-1; the match to TRBD1 covers 9 bases. V lost 5 bases to trimming and J lost 7 bases; unmatched junction nucleotides: 12. CDR3 size: 16 residues. Germline values: CDR1 SGHTA, CDR2 FQGTGA. CDR3 residues: CASSPRLGTGRNEQFF. CDR3 coding DNA: TGTGCCAGCAGCCCCCGTCTCGGGACAGGGAGGAATGAGCAGTTCTTC.

This clone was observed a few times. The chain joins TRBV28 to TRBJ1-6; maybe TRBD1 (5 bases). Trimming pared 6 bases from V and 8 bases from J, leaving 11 bases between. CDR1 and CDR2 from the germline V gene are MDHEN and SYDVKM. This CDR3 is 13 amino acids long. The CDR3 DNA reads TGTGCCAGCAGGCAGGGAGCAGATTCACCCCTCCACTTT. It is translated as CASRQGADSPLHF.

V gene TRBV5-1 combines with J gene TRBJ2-5; possible D gene TRBD2, 6 bases. CDR3 length equals 13 residues. Per the germline V gene, CDR1 is SGHRS and CDR2 is YFSETQ. Trimming stripped 4 bases from V and 4 bases from J, with 11 bases between. The CDR3 DNA is TGCGCCAGCAGCCCAGACGGGGGAGAGACCCAGTACTTC. Amino acids: CASSPDGGETQYF.

The chain combines TRBV12-3 or TRBV12-4 with TRBJ1-2, with TRBD1 identical over 7 bases. The CDR3 extends over 12 amino acids. Trimming at V came to 6 bases and at J to 4 bases, leaving 2 bases not matched to a gene. In nucleotides, the CDR3 is TGTGCCAGCAGGAGACAGGGCTATGGCTACACCTTC. The encoded protein is CASRRQGYGYTF.

The chain couples TRBV6-6 to TRBJ1-5, with 8 bases that match TRBD1. CDR3 length: 15 amino acids. Germline CDR1 is MNHNY and CDR2 is SVGAGI (reference sequence). V was pared by 4 bases and J by 2 bases, with 4 bases of the junction left unmatched. This CDR3 reads CASSSAGGGNQPQHF. CDR3 bases: TGTGCCAGCAGTTCCGCAGGGGGCGGCAATCAGCCCCAGCATTTT.

The V gene is TRBV5-1, the J gene TRBJ1-2; 10 nucleotides agree with TRBD1. The CDR3 spans 14 residues. Per the germline V gene, CDR1 is SGHRS and CDR2 is YFSETQ. The trim removed 4 bases at V and 8 bases at J, leaving 8 bases unmatched. The CDR3 loop is CASSPGTGDRGYTF. The CDR3 DNA reads as TGCGCCAGCAGCCCCGGGACAGGGGATAGAGGCTACACCTTC.

The chain carries TRBV15 and TRBJ2-3; possibly TRBD1 for D (5 bases). In germline, CDR1 is LNHNV, CDR2 YYDKDF (reference sequence). This CDR3 is built from 14 residues. V lost 6 bases and J 0 bases, leaving 10 bases between the germline ends. CDR3 sequence reads: CATRAGQSTDTQYF. CDR3 bases: TGTGCCACCAGAGCAGGGCAGAGCACAGATACGCAGTATTTT.

The genes are TRBV13 and TRBJ1-1, with TRBD1 matching over 8 bases. The junction had 6 bases not matched to a gene; V was cut back by 1 base and J by 11 bases. Germline CDR1 is PRHDT and CDR2 is FYEKMQ (reference sequence). The CDR3 is 13 residues long. CDR3 protein: CASSLAGGAGAFF. The CDR3 nucleotides read TGTGCCAGCAGCTTAGCAGGGGGCGCCGGGGCTTTCTTT.

The chain carries TRBV5-1 and TRBJ2-1; 7 nucleotides align to TRBD2. V trimming: 4 bases; J trimming: 10 bases; junction bases outside the gene matches: 11. CDR3 length: 14 amino acids. The V gene's germline CDR1 is SGHRS and CDR2 YFSETQ. CDR3 protein: CASSRTTDGGEQFF. The DNA of the CDR3 is TGCGCCAGCAGCCGAACTACAGACGGGGGGGAGCAGTTCTTC.

The rearrangement joins TRBV9 to TRBJ2-2; D perhaps matches TRBD2 (6 bases). The CDR3 consists of 16 residues. The germline CDR1 and CDR2 sequences are SGDLS and YYNGEE. The germline V and J ends were trimmed by 0 bases and 7 bases, with 16 bases remaining between them. The DNA for the CDR3 is TGTGCCAGCAGCGTAGACCAAACGGGGGTAATCGGGGAGCTGTTTTTT. It translates to CASSVDQTGVIGELFF. Using reference TRBV9 and TRBJ2-2 for the parts outside the CDR3, the full variable domain is DSGVTQTPKHLITATGQRVTLRCSPRSGDLSVYWYQQSLDQGLQFLIQYYNGEERAKGNILERFSAQQFPDLHSELNLSSLELGDSALYFCASSVDQTGVIGELFFGEGSRLTVL.

This chain links TRBV5-8 with TRBJ2-2; 8 positions match TRBD2. The CDR3 contains 17 residues. Per the germline V gene, CDR1 is SGHTS and CDR2 is YDEGEE. The junction had 4 bases not matched to a gene; V was cut back by 0 bases and J by 0 bases. CDR3 DNA sequence: TGTGCCAGCAGCTTGGTTAGCGGGGCGCCGAACACCGGGGAGCTGTTTTTT. Amino acids: CASSLVSGAPNTGELFF.

The J gene is TRBJ1-5, the V gene TRBV7-2; 7 bases map to TRBD1. The germline V gene encodes CDR1 SGHTA and CDR2 FQGNSA. This CDR3 is 17 amino acids long. V trimming: 4 bases; J trimming: 0 bases; junction bases outside the gene matches: 9. The CDR3 sequence is CASSYRDSLLSNQPQHF. Written as DNA, the CDR3 is TGTGCCAGCAGCTACCGGGACAGCTTGCTTAGCAATCAGCCCCAGCATTTT.

The chain recombines TRBV18 with TRBJ2-5, with D possibly TRBD1 on 5 matching bases. This CDR3 has 15 residues. Deletions cut 0 bases from V and 4 bases from J, with 12 bases between. Germline CDR1 and CDR2: KGHSH and LQKENI. CDR3 nucleotides: TGTGCCAGCTCACCACCGGGCAGGGTGGCAGAGACCCAGTACTTC. Its protein is CASSPPGRVAETQYF.

This rearrangement joins TRBV28 to TRBJ1-5; D ambiguous. CDR3 length: 12 residues. Germline lookup yields CDR1 MDHEN and CDR2 SYDVKM. V lost 6 bases, J lost 6 bases, and 9 bases lay in between. CDR3 coding DNA: TGTGCCAGCAGAACGGGGAGTCAGCCCCAGCATTTT. Protein product: CASRTGSQPQHF. Based on the CDR3 plus reference TRBV28 and TRBJ1-5, the full variable domain is DVKVTQSSRYLVKRTGEKVFLECVQDMDHENMFWYRQDPGLGLRLIYFSYDVKMKEKGDIPEGYSVSREKKERFSLILESASTNQTSMYLCASRTGSQPQHFGDGTRLSIL.

Remarks on this clone: Other DNA sequences from this sample encode an identical CDR3 as well. The genes are TRBV5-1 and TRBJ2-3, with no clear D. The V gene lost 0 bases and the J gene lost 0 bases, with 2 bases spanning the gap. This CDR3 is 13 amino acids long. Germline-derived CDR1 and CDR2 are SGHRS and YFSETQ. CDR3 nucleotide sequence: TGCGCCAGCAGCTTGGGTAGCACAGATACGCAGTATTTT. Its protein product is CASSLGSTDTQYF.

CDR3 DNA sequence: TGTGCCAGCAGGGTCGGCCTGAACACTGAAGCTTTCTTT. Encoded protein: CASRVGLNTEAFF. The chain joins TRBV5-5 to TRBJ1-1; D unresolved. The CDR3 has 13 amino acids. The V end was cut by 5 bases, the J end by 0 bases, with 8 bases between. Germline V gene lookup returns CDR1 SGHKS and CDR2 YYEKEE (reference sequence).

The chain is built from TRBV6-1 and TRBJ2-7; 8 nucleotides agree with TRBD1. Per germline, CDR1 MNHNS and CDR2 SASEGT. The length of the CDR3 is 16 residues. Trimming took 1 base from V and 0 from J; bases not matched to a gene: 5. DNA of the CDR3: TGTGCCAGCAGTGAAGTAGGACAGGGAAGCTCCTACGAGCAGTACGTC. Amino acids: CASSEVGQGSSYEQYV.

The rearrangement uses TRBV2 and TRBJ2-2, with TRBD1 as a possible D gene (6 bases). Trimming pared 1 base from V and 4 bases from J, leaving 13 bases between. Germline CDR1 reads SNHLY; CDR2 reads FYNNEI. CDR3 size: 16 residues. CDR3 coding DNA: TGTGCCAGCAGTGAAGTGTCAGCAGGGGCCACCGGGGAGCTGTTTTTT. Residues: CASSEVSAGATGELFF.

The chain is built from TRBV18 and TRBJ1-1; D is possibly TRBD1 (6 bases). The ends were cut back, 1 base at V and 4 bases at J, with 16 bases in the middle. Germline assignment: CDR1 KGHSH and CDR2 LQKENI. This CDR3 has 16 amino acids. Here the CDR3 DNA reads TGTGCCAGCTCACCACGGGGGGGCGATCTGGGCACTGAAGCTTTCTTT. Translation: CASSPRGGDLGTEAFF.

V and J are TRBV18 and TRBJ1-5; D gene unclear. Trimming left V 4 bases short and J 5 bases short, with 9 bases between. Per the germline V gene, CDR1 is KGHSH and CDR2 is LQKENI. This CDR3 has 13 residues. The CDR3 DNA sequence: TGTGCCAGCTCACAGAACGGGGATCAGCCCCAGCATTTT. Translated, it gives CASSQNGDQPQHF.

The chain employs TRBV12-3 or TRBV12-4 and TRBJ2-5; 8 nucleotides agree with TRBD1. This CDR3 spans 13 amino acids. The ends lost 6 bases at V and 6 bases at J; junction bases unmatched: 6. DNA for the CDR3: TGTGCCAGCAGCTCAGGGGGCGGAAAGACCCAGTACTTC. It yields the protein CASSSGGGKTQYF.

The J gene is TRBJ1-2, the V gene TRBV3-1 (or the pseudogene TRBV3-2); 8 bases map to TRBD1. Germline assignment: CDR1 LGHDT and CDR2 YNNKEL (reference sequence). The CDR3 extends over 15 amino acids. V lost 1 base and J lost 5; bases outside the gene matches: 6. CDR3 loop: CASSQAAGGWYGYTF. In DNA form, the CDR3 reads TGTGCCAGCAGCCAAGCCGCAGGGGGCTGGTATGGCTACACCTTC.

The CDR3 region is CSSGTETYGYTF. The DNA of the CDR3 is TGCAGCTCGGGGACGGAAACGTATGGCTACACCTTC. V and J are TRBV29-1 and TRBJ1-2, with D perhaps matching TRBD1 (5 bases). The germline V gene has CDR1 SQVTM and CDR2 ANQGSEA. The CDR3 consists of 12 residues. The germline V and J ends were trimmed by 8 bases and 5 bases, with 15 bases remaining between them.

The chain combines TRBV9 with TRBJ2-5; a possible D gene is TRBD1 (5 bases). This CDR3 has 13 residues. V was cut by 0 bases and J by 3 bases, with 6 bases left in between. Germline CDR1 and CDR2: SGDLS and YYNGEE. CDR3 sequence: CASSVAQEETQYF. DNA of the CDR3: TGTGCCAGCAGCGTAGCACAGGAAGAGACCCAGTACTTC.

The V and J genes are TRBV5-6 and TRBJ2-7; no reliable D call. CDR3 length: 15 residues. The germline V gene encodes CDR1 SGHDT and CDR2 YYEEEE. With 0 bases removed from V and 0 bases from J, the gap between germline ends came to 10 bases. The CDR3 protein is CASSLVDRSSYEQYV. DNA for the CDR3: TGTGCCAGCAGCTTGGTAGACCGGAGCTCCTACGAGCAGTACGTC.

V is TRBV30 and J is TRBJ2-1, with D perhaps TRBD1 or TRBD2 (5 bases each). Germline CDR1 is GTSNPN and CDR2 is SVGIG (reference sequence). V lost 0 bases and J lost 4, with 22 bases in between. The CDR3 runs to 18 residues. CDR3 DNA: TGTGCCTGGAGTGTATCGGTGGTATTGGGACGGAGTTACAATGAGCAGTTCTTC. It specifies CAWSVSVVLGRSYNEQFF.

This chain connects TRBV1 to TRBJ2-6; the table calls TRBD1, which could not be checked here. TRBV1 is an annotated pseudogene. This CDR3 region has 18 residues. The CDR3 here is CTSSQVIKGPSGANVLTF. CDR3 coding DNA: TGCACCAGCAGCCAAGTAATCAAGGGGCCATCTGGGGCCAACGTCCTGACTTTC.

The chain couples TRBV5-1 to TRBJ1-2; a possible D gene is TRBD1 (5 bases). In germline, CDR1 is SGHRS, CDR2 YFSETQ. Trimming took 0 bases from V and 2 from J, leaving 8 bases between them. The CDR3 sequence is 14 residues long. CDR3 sequence reads: CASSLEAGNYGYTF. CDR3 coding DNA: TGCGCCAGCAGCTTGGAAGCAGGGAACTATGGCTACACCTTC.

The chain carries TRBV6-5 and TRBJ1-5; no definite D call. The V end lost 2 bases, the J end lost 5 bases, and 4 bases lay between the germline ends. Germline lookup yields CDR1 MNHEY and CDR2 SVGAGI. The CDR3 is 12 residues long. The CDR3 sequence: CASSYPDQPQHF. The CDR3 region has the DNA TGTGCCAGCAGTTACCCCGATCAGCCCCAGCATTTT.

The V and J genes are TRBV6-6 and TRBJ1-5; D possibly corresponds to TRBD1 (6 bases). V dropped 2 bases and J dropped 6 bases, with 14 bases sitting between them. The CDR3 loop spans 15 amino acids. Germline V gene sequence: CDR1 MNHNY, CDR2 SVGAGI (reference sequence). The CDR3 DNA reads TGTGCCAGCAGTTACGACGACAGGCGCAGTCAGCCCCAGCATTTT. This sequence encodes CASSYDDRRSQPQHF.

The V call is TRBV5-1, the J call TRBJ1-4; the D is unclear. Germline V lookup: CDR1 SGHRS, CDR2 YFSETQ. The CDR3 covers 16 residues. V shed 3 bases and J shed 0 bases, with 12 bases lying between them. The CDR3 coding sequence is TGCGCCAGCAGCTGGGGAGCAGGCGCAACTAATGAAAAACTGTTTTTT. It encodes CASSWGAGATNEKLFF.

This chain connects TRBV24-1 to TRBJ2-2; 9 bases fit TRBD2. J gave up 4 bases and V 5 bases, and 1 base lay outside the gene matches. This CDR3 contains 14 residues. The germline V gene has CDR1 KGHDR and CDR2 SFDVKD. The CDR3 nucleotides are TGTGCCACCAGTGGTAGCGGGAGCACCGGGGAGCTGTTTTTT. As protein: CATSGSGSTGELFF.